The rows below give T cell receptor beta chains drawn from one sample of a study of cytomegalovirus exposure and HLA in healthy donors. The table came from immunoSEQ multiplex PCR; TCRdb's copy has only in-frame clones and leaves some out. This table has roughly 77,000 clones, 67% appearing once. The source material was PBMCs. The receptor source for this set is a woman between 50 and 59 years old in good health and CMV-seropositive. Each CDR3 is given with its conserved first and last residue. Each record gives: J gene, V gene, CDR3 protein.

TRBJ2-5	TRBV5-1	CASSFEGEGGETQYF
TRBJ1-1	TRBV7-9	CASSGGARDTEAFF
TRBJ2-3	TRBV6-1	CASSELRLDTQYF
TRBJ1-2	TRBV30	CAWSRQGDDGYTF
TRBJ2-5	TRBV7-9	CSSNPTGTLKETQYF
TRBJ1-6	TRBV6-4	CASSVGDNSPLHF
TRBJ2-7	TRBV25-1	CASTGTGQNEQYF
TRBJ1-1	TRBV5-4	CASSSNTGGNTEAFF
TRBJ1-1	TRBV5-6	CASSLFETEAFF
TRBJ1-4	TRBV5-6	CASSLFITNEKLFF
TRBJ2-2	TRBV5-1	CASSHRTSGGLGELFF
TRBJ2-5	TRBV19	CASSMRGQGGETQYF
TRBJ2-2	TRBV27	CASSFLAGVGGELFF
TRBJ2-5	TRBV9	CASSVAGGPHETQYF
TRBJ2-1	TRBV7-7	CASSLTTATGVAFF
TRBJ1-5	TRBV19	CASKDRMDQPQHF
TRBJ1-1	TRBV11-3	CASSLGENTEAFF
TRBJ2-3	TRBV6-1	CASSATVAGGTDTQYF
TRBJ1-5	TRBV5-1	CASSPDRYSNQPQHF
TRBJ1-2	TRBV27	CASSFRGSAGYTF
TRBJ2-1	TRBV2	CASSGTSGAYNEQFF
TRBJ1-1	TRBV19	CASSIYRNTEAFF
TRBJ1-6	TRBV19	CASSQDRGNSPLHF
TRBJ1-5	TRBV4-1	CASSLEGANQPQHF
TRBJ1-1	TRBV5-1	CASSLRAGVSFTEAFF
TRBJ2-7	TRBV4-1	CASSPETSAASYEQYF
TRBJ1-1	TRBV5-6	CASSEQGTEAFF
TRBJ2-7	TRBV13	CASSSGRLAGLHEQYF
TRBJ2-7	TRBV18	CASSPPTGYEQYF
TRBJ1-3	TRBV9	CASSVRDRGRNTIYF
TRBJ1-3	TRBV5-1	CASSLGGSSGNTIYF
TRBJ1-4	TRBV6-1	CASSESHSEKLFF
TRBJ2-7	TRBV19	CASSTLLTSSYEQYF
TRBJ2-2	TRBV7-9	CASSSSVGAYNTGELFF
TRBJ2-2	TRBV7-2	CASSLQRGGSGELFF
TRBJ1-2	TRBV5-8	CASSHSSLYGYTF
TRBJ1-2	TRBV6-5	CASSYSPGDSGGYTF
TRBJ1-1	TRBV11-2	CASSWGDRTYTEAFF
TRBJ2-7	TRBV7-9	CASRSQYEQYF
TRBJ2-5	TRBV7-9	CASSLTVGLRVQETQYF
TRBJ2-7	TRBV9	CASSPEGGADEQYF
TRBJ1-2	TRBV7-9	CASSPAGGGSNYGYTF
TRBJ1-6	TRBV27	CASKSPSGAAYNSPLHF
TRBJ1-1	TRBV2	CASRPNRGQANNTEAFF
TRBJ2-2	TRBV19	CASCGLAGSQNTGELFF
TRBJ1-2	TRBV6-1	CASSEGPYVTGGYGYTF
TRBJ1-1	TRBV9	CASSRGLGEAFF
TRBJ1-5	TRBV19	CASSIDRGLSSNQPQHF
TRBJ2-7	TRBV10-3	CAIRWGETYEQYF